These T cell receptor beta chains were read from a single sample in a study of blood T cell repertoires in COVID-19. Libraries were prepared by immunoSEQ multiplex PCR; TCRdb keeps only in-frame clonotypes and omits some of them. This table has under 450,000 clones, around 83% appearing once. Sequences were obtained from PBMCs or T cells enriched from blood (not recorded which). These receptors were obtained from a woman aged 45-59 years who had recovered from COVID-19. Each CDR3 is given with its conserved first and last residue. D genes are given only for firm matches. Where a row states a size, it is once, few, many or the class of an expanded clone; other rows omit it.

NA TRBD2 TRBJ2-3 TRBV7-2 CASSLFGGGLEDTQYF TGTGCCAGCAGCTTATTCGGGGGAGGGTTGGAAGATACGCAGTATTTT
NA NA TRBJ1-1 TRBV10-3 CAISESAGETEAFF TGTGCCATCAGTGAGTCCGCAGGGGAAACTGAAGCTTTCTTT
NA NA TRBJ2-6 TRBV11-1 CASSQTEAGANVLTF TGTGCCAGCAGCCAGACAGAAGCTGGGGCCAACGTCCTGACTTTC
NA TRBD1 TRBJ1-1 TRBV6-2/TRBV6-3 CASRPQGGFTTEAFF TGTGCCAGCAGACCTCAGGGGGGTTTCACTACTGAAGCTTTCTTT
NA TRBD1 TRBJ1-2 TRBV10-3 CAISTTTGLANYGYTF TGTGCCATCAGCACAACGACAGGGTTAGCTAACTATGGCTACACCTTC
few TRBD1 TRBJ2-1 TRBV4-1 CASSSRQGSNEQFF TGCGCCAGCAGCTCACGACAGGGTAGCAATGAGCAGTTCTTC
NA NA TRBJ1-1 TRBV6-2/TRBV6-3 CASSYPTRGGTEAFF TGTGCCAGCAGTTACCCTACAAGGGGTGGCACTGAAGCTTTCTTT
NA NA TRBJ1-1 TRBV2 CASREQRLEAFF TGTGCCAGCAGAGAACAGCGATTGGAAGCTTTCTTT
NA NA TRBJ1-6 TRBV6-2/TRBV6-3 CASSYSGGGSSPLHF TGTGCCAGCAGTTACTCTGGAGGAGGTAGTTCACCCCTCCACTTT
few NA TRBJ1-6 TRBV7-9 CASSLRDNSPLHF TGTGCCAGCAGCTTACGGGATAATTCACCCCTCCACTTT
few TRBD2 TRBJ2-3 TRBV7-2 CASSLYTGGNTDTQYF TGTGCCAGCAGCTTATATACCGGGGGGAACACAGATACGCAGTATTTT
NA NA TRBJ2-7 TRBV5-1 CASSFTAPGIYEQYF TGCGCCAGCAGCTTTACGGCACCAGGGATCTACGAGCAGTACTTC
once NA TRBJ1-4 TRBV6-5 CASSPRRGGHEKLFF TGTGCCAGCAGCCCCCGAAGGGGGGGACATGAAAAACTGTTTTTT
NA TRBD1 TRBJ1-1 TRBV19 CASGQGGIEAFF TGTGCCAGCGGACAGGGGGGAATTGAAGCTTTCTTT
NA NA TRBJ2-1 TRBV5-4 CASSLGAETRYFF TGTGCCAGCAGCTTAGGGGCCGAGACTAGATATTTCTTC
NA NA TRBJ1-2 TRBV15 CATSRDLRDWRTANYGYTF TGTGCCACCAGCAGAGATCTACGTGACTGGAGGACCGCTAACTATGGCTACACCTTC
NA NA TRBJ1-1 TRBV23-1 CASSQSYHPNTEAFF TGCGCCAGCAGTCAATCCTACCACCCTAACACTGAAGCTTTCTTT
NA NA TRBJ2-2 TRBV4-3 CASSQVGGARTGELFF TGCGCCAGCAGCCAAGTTGGGGGGGCCCGCACCGGGGAGCTGTTTTTT
NA TRBD1 TRBJ2-2 TRBV11-1 CASSLGQGTGELFF TGTGCCAGCAGCTTGGGACAGGGCACCGGGGAGCTGTTTTTT
NA NA TRBJ2-5 TRBV6-2/TRBV6-3 CASSQQQGRRETQYF TGTGCCAGCAGCCAACAGCAGGGGCGGAGGGAGACCCAGTACTTC
NA TRBD1 TRBJ1-6 TRBV30 CAWSYRGNSPLHF TGTGCCTGGAGCTACAGGGGGAATTCACCCCTCCACTTT
NA TRBD2 TRBJ2-1 TRBV3-1/TRBV3-2 CASSQPRLASEQFF TGTGCCAGCAGCCAACCCCGACTAGCTAGCGAGCAGTTCTTC
few TRBD1 TRBJ1-5 TRBV2 CASSGETGRSNQPQHF TGTGCCAGCAGTGGAGAGACAGGGAGAAGCAATCAGCCCCAGCATTTT
once TRBD2 TRBJ2-3 TRBV4-2 CASSQGGGARSDTQYF TGTGCCAGCAGCCAAGGCGGGGGGGCCAGATCAGATACGCAGTATTTT
NA NA TRBJ2-1 TRBV7-6 CASSQTPDREYNEQFF TGTGCCAGCAGTCAAACCCCGGACAGAGAGTACAATGAGCAGTTCTTC
NA TRBD2 TRBJ2-2 TRBV6-1 CASSESGGWAGELFF TGTGCCAGCAGTGAAAGCGGGGGCTGGGCCGGGGAGCTGTTTTTT
NA NA TRBJ1-2 TRBV20-1 CSASILLGSNYGYTF TGCAGTGCTAGTATTCTGTTGGGCAGTAACTATGGCTACACCTTC
NA NA TRBJ1-6 TRBV7-2 CASSSLLSTSSYNSPLHF TGTGCCAGCAGCTCTCTGCTCTCCACGAGCTCCTATAATTCACCCCTCCACTTT
NA NA TRBJ1-6 TRBV7-2 CASSLQGNNSPLHF TGTGCCAGCAGCTTACAGGGGAACAATTCACCCCTCCACTTT
NA NA TRBJ1-6 TRBV5-5 CASSPRDSYFSYNSPLHF TGTGCCAGCAGCCCGCGGGACTCCTACTTCTCCTATAATTCACCCCTCCACTTT
few NA TRBJ1-5 TRBV6-5 CASSGRNNQPQHF TGTGCCAGCAGCGGGAGGAACAATCAGCCCCAGCATTTT
NA NA TRBJ1-2 TRBV19 CASSTTGPHGYTF TGTGCCAGTAGTACAACAGGGCCCCATGGCTACACCTTC
NA NA TRBJ1-5 TRBV5-6 CASSLAGFQPQHF TGTGCCAGCAGCCTAGCGGGGTTTCAGCCCCAGCATTTT
NA NA TRBJ2-2 TRBV11-2 CASSPRHFGELFF TGTGCCAGCAGCCCGCGTCATTTCGGGGAGCTGTTTTTT